There are many counts of the clone carrying this T cell receptor beta chain. Its antigen is not known. Germline loops: CDR1 MNHEY, CDR2 SMNVEV (reference sequence). V shed 6 bases, J shed 5 bases, and the junction held 7 bases outside the gene matches. The CDR3 sequence is 14 residues long. Exclusion followed for patients with uncontrolled infection, other autoimmune disease, pregnancy or lactation. From more than 9.5 ml of fresh peripheral blood, PBMCs were isolated. The entry originates in a study of T cells in Graves' hyperthyroidism and ophthalmopathy. Amplified regions were TCR beta CDR3 sequences from RNA transcripts. When the TCR CDR3 underwent first-round RT-PCR, the HTBI primer set was used. One entry per CDR3 protein, called by TCRdb with MiXCR from the multiplex PCR reads. The sample holds under 400,000 distinct CDR3 sequences; over 15% are singletons and the top ten take about 16%. General study points: Most thyroid clonotypes expanded above 0.001 appeared in blood too.

The sequence was collected from a woman between 40 and 55 years old with Graves' ophthalmopathy. Sequencing was carried out using blood. This chain connects TRBV27 to TRBJ2-7, with TRBD1 matching 10 bases. DNA for the CDR3: TGTGCCAGCAGCCCTAGGGACAGGGGACACGAGCAGTACTTC. Translated: CASSPRDRGHEQYF.